This TCR beta chain derives from a study of shared clonotypes between healthy human individuals. Comment on this clone: What it recognizes is unknown.

Over several immunoSEQ plates, each subset's genomic DNA was distributed in even portions. Data came from immunoSEQ multiplex PCR; TCRdb stores just in-frame clones and leaves some out. The table includes some 2.4 million clones, 80% to 95% detected once. General study results and limits: Across subsets, estimated richness was generally greater for naive than for memory populations.

Germline lookup yields CDR1 KGHSH and CDR2 LQKENI. The germline V and J ends were trimmed by 2 bases and 2 bases, with 19 bases remaining between them. CDR3 length: 18 residues. This sequence originates from a young man in good health. Some clones in this sample may be carry-over from other donors' samples. The chain carries TRBV18 and TRBJ1-5; maybe TRBD1 (5 bases). The sequenced sample was naive CD4+ T cells from PBMCs. Subset: CD45RA+ positively selected. For the CDR3, the DNA is TGTGCCAGCTCACCAATGGGTTCCGTCGGGGGTGGCAATCAGCCCCAGCATTTT. Translated: CASSPMGSVGGGNQPQHF. Variable domain in full (rest from reference TRBV18 and TRBJ1-5): NAGVMQNPRHLVRRRGQEARLRCSPMKGHSHVYWYRQLPEEGLKFMVYLQKENIIDESGMPKERFSAEFPKEGPSILRIQQVVRGDSAAYFCASSPMGSVGGGNQPQHFGDGTRLSIL.